Listed below are T cell receptor beta chains from one sample, sequenced in a study of regulatory T cells in long-lasting Graves disease. One entry per CDR3 protein results from TCRdb running MiXCR on the multiplex PCR reads. The repertoire holds 500,000 to 700,000 distinct CDR3 sequences, with around 15% as singletons. These same records also appear under a second study, on T cells in Graves' hyperthyroidism and ophthalmopathy.

This sample comprised peripheral blood mononuclear cells (PBMCs), obtained at new diagnosis, from a patient treated with antithyroid drugs. These TCRs come from a woman in her 30s with Graves disease. Each CDR3 is given without its conserved first and last residue. The D gene is left open where the match is weak.

D: TRBD1; V: TRBV20-1; J: TRBJ1-1; length: 13; CDR3: SASGGRQGNTEAF
D: NA; V: TRBV30; J: TRBJ2-1; length: 12; CDR3: AWMGYNSYNEQF
D: TRBD1; V: TRBV19; J: TRBJ1-4; length: 12; CDR3: ASSDRGTVEKLF
D: TRBD1; V: TRBV27; J: TRBJ1-5; length: 18; CDR3: ASSLSWDRGTGSLNQPQH
D: NA; V: TRBV6-1; J: TRBJ2-1; length: 14; CDR3: ASRVTGPQLYNEQF
D: NA; V: TRBV7-2; J: TRBJ1-6; length: 11; CDR3: ASSLIGRSPLH
D: NA; V: TRBV12-3/TRBV12-4; J: TRBJ2-6; length: 13; CDR3: ASSLRQSGANVLT
D: NA; V: TRBV9; J: TRBJ1-1; length: 12; CDR3: ASSVVPMNTEAF
D: NA; V: TRBV7-2; J: TRBJ2-6; length: 14; CDR3: ASSLDRNSGANVLT
D: NA; V: TRBV5-1; J: TRBJ2-1; length: 11; CDR3: ATRPSGVTEQF
D: TRBD2; V: TRBV28; J: TRBJ2-7; length: 15; CDR3: ASKAAGGVLRGYEQY
D: NA; V: TRBV30; J: TRBJ2-7; length: 12; CDR3: AWSVAVSSYEQY
D: NA; V: TRBV16; J: TRBJ1-5; length: 11; CDR3: ASSQEALQPQH
D: NA; V: TRBV2; J: TRBJ2-1; length: 10; CDR3: ASRGQSDEQF
D: NA; V: TRBV6-1; J: TRBJ2-7; length: 13; CDR3: ASSPSGGGTREQY
D: TRBD1; V: TRBV15; J: TRBJ1-6; length: 13; CDR3: ATSKGGQNNSPLH
D: NA; V: TRBV4-1; J: TRBJ2-1; length: 13; CDR3: ASSPGTGVSGEQF
D: NA; V: TRBV18; J: TRBJ1-2; length: 12; CDR3: ASSPGQEVGGYT
D: NA; V: TRBV12-3/TRBV12-4; J: TRBJ1-6; length: 13; CDR3: ASSSDQALGTPLH
D: TRBD1; V: TRBV2; J: TRBJ2-7; length: 12; CDR3: ASRYRGENYEQY
D: NA; V: TRBV2; J: TRBJ2-1; length: 15; CDR3: ASSAPHLGTGRNEQF
D: NA; V: TRBV19; J: TRBJ2-1; length: 11; CDR3: ASSIDGANEQF
D: NA; V: TRBV6-1; J: TRBJ1-1; length: 13; CDR3: ASTRVGGTGTEAF
D: NA; V: TRBV5-1; J: TRBJ2-3; length: 14; CDR3: ASSLKGQTSTDTQY
D: NA; V: TRBV5-5; J: TRBJ1-1; length: 12; CDR3: ASSLGPLSTEAF
D: TRBD1; V: TRBV6-1; J: TRBJ1-4; length: 12; CDR3: ASGLGTGIRKLF
D: TRBD1; V: TRBV6-2/TRBV6-3; J: TRBJ1-6; length: 14; CDR3: ASSYSLGTGNSPLH
D: NA; V: TRBV6-4; J: TRBJ1-4; length: 13; CDR3: ASRRTPDSNEKLF
D: NA; V: TRBV9; J: TRBJ1-1; length: 10; CDR3: ASSHGGTEAF
D: NA; V: TRBV10-3; J: TRBJ1-1; length: 10; CDR3: AISGLNTEAF
D: NA; V: TRBV20-1; J: TRBJ1-4; length: 13; CDR3: SAREVGMGGEKLF
D: NA; V: TRBV20-1; J: TRBJ2-7; length: 12; CDR3: SARFFGGSYEQY
D: NA; V: TRBV27; J: TRBJ2-7; length: 8; CDR3: ASSRDEQY
D: NA; V: TRBV20-1; J: TRBJ2-1; length: 11; CDR3: SPGSPQNNEQF
D: NA; V: TRBV6-2/TRBV6-3; J: TRBJ1-4; length: 11; CDR3: ASRAPVNEKLF
D: NA; V: TRBV20-1; J: TRBJ1-6; length: 10; CDR3: SAMAVDSPLH
D: NA; V: TRBV6-1; J: TRBJ1-3; length: 13; CDR3: ASKAAQGAGNTIY
D: NA; V: TRBV19; J: TRBJ2-1; length: 9; CDR3: ASYRYNEQF
D: NA; V: TRBV6-1; J: TRBJ1-1; length: 8; CDR3: ASGRSEAF
D: NA; V: TRBV9; J: TRBJ2-7; length: 13; CDR3: ASSVGGSESSEQY